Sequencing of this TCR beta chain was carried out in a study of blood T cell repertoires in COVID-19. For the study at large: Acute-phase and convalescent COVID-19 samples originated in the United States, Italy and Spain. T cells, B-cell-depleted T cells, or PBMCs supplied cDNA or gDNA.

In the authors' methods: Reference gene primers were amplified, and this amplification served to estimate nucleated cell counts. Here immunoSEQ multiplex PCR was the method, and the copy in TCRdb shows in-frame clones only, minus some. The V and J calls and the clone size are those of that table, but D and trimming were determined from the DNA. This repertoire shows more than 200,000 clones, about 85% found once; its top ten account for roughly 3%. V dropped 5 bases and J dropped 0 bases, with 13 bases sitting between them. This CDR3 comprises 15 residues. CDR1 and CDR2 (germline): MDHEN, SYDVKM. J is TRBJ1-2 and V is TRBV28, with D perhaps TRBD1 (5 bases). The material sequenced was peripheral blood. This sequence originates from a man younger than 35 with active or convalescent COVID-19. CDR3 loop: CASSPPDRANYGYTF. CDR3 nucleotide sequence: TGTGCCAGCAGTCCCCCCGACAGAGCTAACTATGGCTACACCTTC.